The 30 T cell receptor beta chains in this list originate from one sample, sequenced in a study of PD-L1 blockade in urothelial cancer. TCRdb keeps only in-frame clones here, not all; method: immunoSEQ multiplex PCR. The data contain about 51,000 clones, more than 75% of them singletons. Described time point: peripheral blood 6 weeks after treatment start. The source material was PBMCs, sampled around atezolizumab (anti-PD-L1) treatment. These TCRs come from a man aged 55 to 70 with urothelial cancer.

The CDR3: CAISESRGGGEKLFF. In nucleotides, the CDR3 is TGTGCCATCAGTGAGTCGAGGGGGGGAGGTGAAAAACTGTTTTTT. The V and J genes are TRBV10-3 and TRBJ1-4; weak D call: TRBD1 (6 bases). Looked up from germline, CDR1 is ENHRY and CDR2 is SYGVKD. This CDR3 has 15 amino acids. V lost 0 bases to trimming and J lost 7 bases, with 12 bases between them.

V is TRBV12-5 and J is TRBJ2-3; TRBD2 might be the D (5 bases). Germline-derived CDR1 and CDR2 are LGHNT and FRNRAP. The length of the CDR3 is 16 residues. V gave up 1 base and J gave up 6 bases, with 17 bases separating them. The CDR3 sequence is CASGLGLDGRGDTQYF. CDR3 nucleotide sequence: TGTGCTAGTGGTTTGGGGTTGGATGGCCGCGGGGATACGCAGTATTTT.

The chain employs TRBV5-1 and TRBJ2-5, with 9 positions matching TRBD1. Trimming took 0 bases from V and 5 from J; bases not matched to a gene: 8. Per the germline V gene, CDR1 is SGHRS and CDR2 is YFSETQ. The CDR3 is 16 amino acids. The CDR3 reads CASSLGDRDVEETQYF. DNA for the CDR3: TGCGCCAGCAGCTTGGGGGACAGGGACGTCGAGGAGACCCAGTACTTC.

The gene calls are TRBV18 and TRBJ1-2; a weak D match, TRBD1 (6 bases). Germline CDR1 and CDR2: KGHSH and LQKENI. CDR3 length equals 15 residues. Trimming cost V 3 bases and J 4 bases, with 15 bases left between them. The CDR3 sequence: CASSPYGDKTYGYTF. Written as DNA, the CDR3 is TGTGCCAGCTCACCTTACGGGGACAAAACCTATGGCTACACCTTC.

This chain connects TRBV7-9 to TRBJ1-1, with 11 bases lining up with TRBD1. Germline V gene lookup returns CDR1 SEHNR and CDR2 FQNEAQ (reference sequence). This CDR3 is built from 15 residues. The V and J ends lost 5 bases and 1 base, in that order; junction bases with no gene match: 3. DNA for the CDR3: TGTGCCAGCAGCACCGGACAGGGGGCGAACACTGAAGCTTTCTTT. This codes for CASSTGQGANTEAFF. Drawing the rest from reference TRBV7-9 and TRBJ1-1, the complete variable domain is DTGVSQNPRHKITKRGQNVTFRCDPISEHNRLYWYRQTLGQGPEFLTYFQNEAQLEKSRLLSDRFSAERPKGSFSTLEIQRTEQGDSAMYLCASSTGQGANTEAFFGQGTRLTVV.

The V gene is TRBV4-1, the J gene TRBJ1-2, with a possible D match to TRBD1 (5 bases). Trimming cost V 0 bases and J 8 bases, with 13 bases left between them. The CDR3 spans 14 residues. Germline loops: CDR1 MGHRA, CDR2 YSYEKL. The CDR3: CASSQEGVREGYTF. CDR3 nucleotides: TGCGCCAGCAGCCAAGAGGGGGTGCGGGAAGGCTACACCTTC.

The gene calls are TRBV10-3 and TRBJ2-2; 8 bases map to TRBD2. Per germline, CDR1 ENHRY and CDR2 SYGVKD. Germline trimming cut 11 bases from V and 7 bases from J; bases unmatched to any gene: 9. The CDR3 is 13 residues long. The CDR3 region has the DNA TGTGCCTCACGGGGGGGGCTTGTCGGGGAGCTGTTTTTT. Its translation is CASRGGLVGELFF.

The chain employs TRBV29-1 and TRBJ2-7; D not certain. The CDR3 covers 13 residues. CDR1 and CDR2 from the germline V gene are SQVTM and ANQGSEA. Deletions cut 1 base from V and 6 bases from J, with 13 bases between. The CDR3 spells CSVEVAGLGEQYF. In DNA, the CDR3 is TGCAGCGTTGAAGTGGCAGGCCTCGGCGAGCAGTACTTC.

The J gene is TRBJ2-1, the V gene TRBV30; 7 nucleotides line up with TRBD1. The V and J ends lost 2 bases and 9 bases, in that order; junction bases with no gene match: 1. Germline-derived CDR1 and CDR2 are GTSNPN and SVGIG (reference sequence). The CDR3 totals 11 residues. The CDR3 here is CAWSHRGEQFF. DNA for the CDR3: TGTGCCTGGAGTCACAGGGGTGAGCAGTTCTTC.

The chain combines TRBV21-1 with TRBJ1-1; the D call TRBD1 from the table was never checked on the DNA. TRBV21-1 is labeled a pseudogene. The CDR3 spans 15 residues. This CDR3 reads CASSKQVPLNTEAFF. The CDR3 nucleotides are TGTGCCAGCAGCAAACAGGTACCCCTGAACACTGAAGCTTTCTTT.

The gene calls are TRBV7-2 and TRBJ2-1; TRBD2 agrees at 7 bases. This CDR3 spans 15 amino acids. With V trimmed by 0 bases and J by 7 bases, 6 bases remained unmatched. Germline-derived CDR1 and CDR2 are SGHTA and FQGNSA. DNA of the CDR3: TGTGCCAGCAGCTTAGCAGGCGCGGGAGTAAATGAGCAGTTCTTC. Translation gives CASSLAGAGVNEQFF.

This rearrangement joins TRBV2 to TRBJ2-1, with TRBD1 identical over 8 bases. The CDR3 runs to 15 residues. V lost 4 bases and J lost 6; bases outside the gene matches: 8. The germline V gene encodes CDR1 SNHLY and CDR2 FYNNEI. The CDR3 sequence: CASSVNGQGSNEQFF. The CDR3 region has the DNA TGTGCCAGCAGTGTAAACGGACAGGGAAGCAATGAGCAGTTCTTC.

This chain connects TRBV21-1 to TRBJ2-2; the tabulated D call, TRBD2, remains unverified against the DNA. TRBV21-1 is assigned pseudogene status. CDR3 length: 13 amino acids. CDR3: CASRKGGAGELFF. CDR3 in DNA: TGTGCCAGCAGAAAGGGCGGGGCCGGGGAGCTGTTTTTT.

The rearrangement joins TRBV10-1 to TRBJ2-1; D not resolved. V gave up 0 bases and J gave up 6 bases, with 9 bases separating them. The germline CDR1 and CDR2 sequences are WNHNN and SYGVQD (reference sequence). The CDR3 loop spans 14 amino acids. The CDR3 reads CASSESVLSNEQFF. CDR3 coding DNA: TGCGCCAGCAGTGAGTCCGTACTATCCAATGAGCAGTTCTTC.

The V call is TRBV2, the J call TRBJ1-1; 7 bases agree with TRBD1. The CDR3 consists of 14 residues. From germline, CDR1 is SNHLY and CDR2 FYNNEI. J gave up 1 base and V 8 bases, and 7 bases lay outside the gene matches. The chain's CDR3 is CASSSRTGNTEAFF. The CDR3 region has the DNA TGTGCCAGCTCCTCAAGGACAGGGAACACTGAAGCTTTCTTT.

The gene calls are TRBV6-1 and TRBJ2-7; D is unresolved. Germline CDR1 and CDR2: MNHNS and SASEGT. This CDR3 has 15 residues. The V end lost 3 bases, the J end lost 0 bases, and 12 bases lay between the germline ends. In nucleotides, the CDR3 is TGTGCCAGCAGTGAGACCTCCGGGTCCTCCTACGAGCAGTACTTC. Translation: CASSETSGSSYEQYF.

The gene calls are TRBV28 and TRBJ1-2, with 8 bases fitting TRBD1. Germline-derived CDR1 and CDR2 are MDHEN and SYDVKM. This CDR3 has 15 residues. Losses at the gene ends were 5 bases for V and 1 base for J; bases not matched to a gene: 6. The DNA for the CDR3 is TGTGCCAGCAGTCTCGCAGGGGGCCGTAACTATGGCTACACCTTC. Encoded protein: CASSLAGGRNYGYTF.

The rearrangement joins TRBV2 to TRBJ1-5; 8 nucleotides line up with TRBD1. Losses at the gene ends were 6 bases for V and 0 bases for J; bases not matched to a gene: 7. CDR3 length: 16 amino acids. Germline V gene sequence: CDR1 SNHLY, CDR2 FYNNEI. The CDR3 region is CASRLRTGNSNQPQHF. The CDR3 bases are TGTGCCAGCAGACTTAGGACAGGGAATAGCAATCAGCCCCAGCATTTT. Variable domain in full (rest from reference TRBV2 and TRBJ1-5): EPEVTQTPSHQVTQMGQEVILRCVPISNHLYFYWYRQILGQKVEFLVSFYNNEISEKSEIFDDQFSVERPDGSNFTLKIRSTKLEDSAMYFCASRLRTGNSNQPQHFGDGTRLSIL.

This clone was seen only a few times. J is TRBJ1-1 and V is TRBV19; D may be TRBD1 (6 bases). This CDR3 is built from 14 residues. Germline CDR1 and CDR2: LNHDA and SQIVND (reference sequence). V lost 5 bases and J 3 bases, leaving 13 bases between the germline ends. The CDR3: CASSWEGTYTEAFF. CDR3 DNA sequence: TGTGCCAGTAGTTGGGAGGGGACATACACTGAAGCTTTCTTT.

The chain joins TRBV5-5 to TRBJ2-3; no definite D call. Per germline, CDR1 SGHKS and CDR2 YYEKEE (reference sequence). V gave up 3 bases and J gave up 6 bases, with 8 bases separating them. The length of the CDR3 is 12 residues. CDR3 amino acids: CASSYSVDTQYF. The CDR3 DNA sequence: TGTGCCAGCAGCTACTCCGTTGATACGCAGTATTTT.

The V and J genes are TRBV4-1 and TRBJ2-1, with TRBD2 identical over 13 bases. The CDR3 length is 15 residues. Unmatched junction bases numbered 3, after V lost 3 bases and J lost 7 bases. Germline CDR1 and CDR2: MGHRA and YSYEKL. The CDR3 DNA follows: TGCGCCAGCAGCCAGGGACTAGCGGGAAGGAATGAGCAGTTCTTC. This codes for CASSQGLAGRNEQFF.

The rearrangement joins TRBV5-4 to TRBJ2-5; TRBD2 matches at 9 bases. This CDR3 is built from 17 residues. The V segment lost 4 bases and the J segment 5 bases; nucleotides outside the gene matches: 15. Germline loops: CDR1 SGHNT, CDR2 YYREEE (reference sequence). The CDR3 region has the DNA TGTGCCAGCAGCCCAGGGGGGGTAGCGGGAGTGGGGGAGACCCAGTACTTC. Amino acids: CASSPGGVAGVGETQYF.

V gene TRBV7-2 combines with J gene TRBJ1-1; no firm D call. Per the germline V gene, CDR1 is SGHTA and CDR2 is FQGNSA. The V end lost 4 bases, the J end lost 5 bases, and 14 bases lay between the germline ends. CDR3 length: 14 residues. The CDR3 DNA sequence: TGTGCCAGCAGCTCCTACCCCGGTTGGACTGAAGCTTTCTTT. Its translation: CASSSYPGWTEAFF. Filled out from reference TRBV7-2 and TRBJ1-1, the complete variable domain reads GAGVSQSPSNKVTEKGKDVELRCDPISGHTALYWYRQSLGQGLEFLIYFQGNSAPDKSGLPSDRFSAERTGGSVSTLTIQRTQQEDSAVYLCASSSYPGWTEAFFGQGTRLTVV.

The V call is TRBV4-3, the J call TRBJ1-1; the D gene is possibly TRBD1 (6 bases). Germline-derived CDR1 and CDR2 are LGHNA and YSLEER. The CDR3 extends over 14 amino acids. The V end lost 3 bases, the J end lost 0 bases, and 8 bases lay between the germline ends. CDR3 loop: CASSQGHLNTEAFF. The CDR3 DNA follows: TGCGCCAGCAGCCAGGGACACCTGAACACTGAAGCTTTCTTT.

The chain uses TRBV27 and TRBJ2-3; 7 bases are a match to TRBD1. Germline-derived CDR1 and CDR2 are MNHEY and SMNVEV (reference sequence). After removal of 6 bases from V and 5 bases from J, the junction contained 8 bases not matched to a gene. The CDR3 has 14 residues. Written as DNA, the CDR3 is TGTGCCAGCAGCATTTCGACAGGGCGAGATACGCAGTATTTT. Its translation: CASSISTGRDTQYF.

This sequence joins TRBV7-8 and TRBJ2-6; 7 nucleotides match TRBD2. CDR3 length: 16 residues. The germline V gene encodes CDR1 SGHVS and CDR2 FQNEAQ. J gave up 2 bases and V 4 bases, and 5 bases lay outside the gene matches. The CDR3 bases are TGTGCCAGCAGCTCAAAGGCGGGGGCTGGGGCCAACGTCCTGACTTTC. It specifies CASSSKAGAGANVLTF.

In its sample, this clone was seen once. This chain links TRBV27 with TRBJ2-1; 9 nucleotides line up with TRBD1. Germline-derived CDR1 and CDR2 are MNHEY and SMNVEV (reference sequence). Unmatched junction bases numbered 1, after V lost 0 bases and J lost 1 base. CDR3 length: 16 amino acids. The CDR3: CASSLSGTGSYNEQFF. The CDR3 region has the DNA TGTGCCAGCAGTTTATCCGGGACAGGGTCCTACAATGAGCAGTTCTTC.

On this clone itself: A read error may account for a junction end that differs from germline. This sample also contains other DNA sequences that code for the same CDR3. The chain has TRBV19 and TRBJ1-2, with 7 positions matching TRBD1. Germline V gene sequence: CDR1 LNHDA, CDR2 SQIVND (reference sequence). The CDR3 spans 14 residues. The CDR3 here is CASSETGSSYGYTF. CDR3 DNA sequence: TGTGCCAGTAGTGAGACAGGGTCGAGCTATGGCTATACCTTC.

The gene calls are TRBV20-1 and TRBJ2-7; 7 bases fit TRBD1. J gave up 0 bases and V 7 bases, and 0 bases lay outside the gene matches. Germline-derived CDR1 and CDR2 are DFQATT and SNEGSKA (reference sequence). The length of the CDR3 is 11 residues. This CDR3 reads CSGDSSYEQYF. CDR3 bases: TGCAGTGGGGACAGCTCCTACGAGCAGTACTTC.

V is TRBV19 and J is TRBJ2-7, with D hard to call. Germline V CDR1 and CDR2: LNHDA, SQIVND (reference sequence). The V and J ends lost 5 bases and 2 bases respectively, with 16 bases between them. The CDR3 runs 15 residues. Written as DNA, the CDR3 is TGTGCCAGTAGTCCACGACCTACCGACACCTACGAGCAGTACTTC. Residues: CASSPRPTDTYEQYF.